This T cell receptor (beta chain) is drawn from a study of monozygotic twins with inflammatory bowel disease. Study-level points and caveats: IBD patients showed reduced TCRbeta diversity (inverse Simpson) versus healthy co-twins. No separation of different T cell subtypes was possible.

Of note for this clonotype: The antigen is not known.

Germline V gene lookup returns CDR1 LNHDA and CDR2 SQIVND (reference sequence). The CDR3 has 16 residues. Whole-blood RNA isolation (total RNA) proceeded without T cell sorting. Incorporation of UMIs carrying a 6-nucleotide sample barcode was performed by template switching. Reanalyzing the 5' RACE reads, TCRdb keeps one entry per CDR3 protein, without DNA. The listing records under 200,000 distinct CDR3 sequences. The sequenced sample was blood. This receptor was obtained from a human donor with ulcerative colitis or Crohn's disease, or a healthy co-twin of an affected twin (not recorded which). The chain employs TRBV19 and TRBJ2-1. CDR3 sequence: CASSIVAPLAYNEQFF.